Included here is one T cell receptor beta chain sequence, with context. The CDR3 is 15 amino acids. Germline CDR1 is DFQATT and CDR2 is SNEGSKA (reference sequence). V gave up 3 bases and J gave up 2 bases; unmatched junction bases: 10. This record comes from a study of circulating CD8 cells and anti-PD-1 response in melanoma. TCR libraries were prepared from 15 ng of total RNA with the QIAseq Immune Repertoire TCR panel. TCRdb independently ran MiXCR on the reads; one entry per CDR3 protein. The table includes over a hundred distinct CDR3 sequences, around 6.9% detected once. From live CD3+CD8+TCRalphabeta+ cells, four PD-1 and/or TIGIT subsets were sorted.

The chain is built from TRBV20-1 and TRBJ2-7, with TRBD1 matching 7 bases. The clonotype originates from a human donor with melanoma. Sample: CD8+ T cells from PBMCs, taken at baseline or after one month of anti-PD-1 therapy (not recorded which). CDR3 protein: CSASSTDRPTYEQYF. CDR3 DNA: TGCAGTGCTAGCTCGACGGACAGGCCTACCTACGAGCAGTACTTC.